The 3 T cell receptor beta chains below were found in one sample sequenced in a study of cytomegalovirus exposure and HLA in healthy donors. Use of 60 Vbeta and 13 Jbeta primers characterized the PCR. Libraries were prepared by immunoSEQ multiplex PCR; TCRdb keeps only in-frame clonotypes and omits some of them. The sample contains under 150,000 clones, about 80% of which appear only once. The sequenced sample was PBMCs. These receptors were collected from a woman between 40 and 50 years old in good health and CMV-seropositive.

The J gene is TRBJ2-1, the V gene TRBV2, with D maybe TRBD2 (5 bases). CDR3 length equals 13 residues. The germline CDR1 and CDR2 sequences are SNHLY and FYNNEI. V was clipped by 9 bases and J by 8 bases, with 17 bases between them. For the CDR3, the DNA is TGTGCCAGTTCCTCGGAGGCGAGGGATGAGCAGTTCTTC. As protein: CASSSEARDEQFF.

V is TRBV2 and J is TRBJ2-3; possible D gene TRBD2, 5 bases. The CDR3 has 15 amino acids. Germline lookup yields CDR1 SNHLY and CDR2 FYNNEI. With 2 bases removed from V and 0 bases from J, the gap between germline ends came to 9 bases. The CDR3 spells CASSELAPSTDTQYF. CDR3 coding DNA: TGTGCCAGCAGTGAACTAGCCCCTAGCACAGATACGCAGTATTTT.

The V and J genes are TRBV27 and TRBJ1-1; D is undetermined. The CDR3 consists of 13 residues. Per germline, CDR1 MNHEY and CDR2 SMNVEV (reference sequence). Trimming took off 2 bases at V and 1 base at J, with 5 bases between the two ends. This chain's CDR3 is CASSLAGNTEAFF. For the CDR3, the DNA is TGTGCCAGCAGTTTAGCAGGGAACACTGAAGCTTTCTTT.